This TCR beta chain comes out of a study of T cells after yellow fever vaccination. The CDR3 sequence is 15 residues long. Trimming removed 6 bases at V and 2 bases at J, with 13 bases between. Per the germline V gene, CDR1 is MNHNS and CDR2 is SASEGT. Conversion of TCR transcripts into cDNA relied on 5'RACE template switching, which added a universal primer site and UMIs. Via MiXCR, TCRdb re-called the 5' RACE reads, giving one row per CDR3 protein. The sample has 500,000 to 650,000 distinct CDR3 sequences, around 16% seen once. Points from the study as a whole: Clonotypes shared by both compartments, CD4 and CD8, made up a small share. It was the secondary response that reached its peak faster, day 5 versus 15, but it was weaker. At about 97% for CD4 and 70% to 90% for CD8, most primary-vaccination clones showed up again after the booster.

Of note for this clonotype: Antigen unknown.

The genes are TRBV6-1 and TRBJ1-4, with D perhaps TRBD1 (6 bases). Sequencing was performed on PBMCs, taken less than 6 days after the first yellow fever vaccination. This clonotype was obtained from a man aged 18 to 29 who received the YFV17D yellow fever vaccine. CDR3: CASRTGGGTNEKLFF. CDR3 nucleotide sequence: TGTGCCAGCAGAACCGGGGGCGGCACTAATGAAAAACTGTTTTTT.